This T cell receptor beta chain was identified in a study of cytomegalovirus exposure and HLA in healthy donors. V shed 1 base and J 3 bases; nucleotides not matched to a gene: 7. This CDR3 spans 17 amino acids. Germline CDR1 reads LNHDA; CDR2 reads SQIVND (reference sequence). The data were produced by immunoSEQ multiplex PCR, yet TCRdb's version contains in-frame clones alone and is incomplete. The sample holds about 110,000 clones, roughly 88% seen once. This chain links TRBV19 with TRBJ2-1; the match to TRBD2 covers 9 bases. This TCR was recovered from a woman between 18 and 29 years old in good health and CMV-seronegative. The sample consisted of PBMCs. In nucleotides, the CDR3 is TGTGCCAGTAGTATAGCCCTACAGACTAGCGGCTACAATGAGCAGTTCTTC. Translating it yields CASSIALQTSGYNEQFF.